These 15 T cell receptor beta chains share one sample of origin, sequenced in a study of somatic mutations in cytotoxic T cells in rheumatoid arthritis. The assay was immunoSEQ multiplex PCR, and TCRdb's table has in-frame clones only and misses some. This sample has some 10,000 clones, with about 89% found just once. Sequencing was performed on CD4+ T cells sorted from blood. These receptors were obtained from a woman between 18 and 29 years old with rheumatoid arthritis.

CDR3 region: CASSSDYGNEQFF. The CDR3, as DNA: TGTGCCAGCAGCTCAGACTATGGGAATGAGCAGTTCTTC. The V gene is TRBV7-3, the J gene TRBJ2-1; D is perhaps TRBD2 (5 bases). This CDR3 is built from 13 residues. The V gene lost 4 bases and the J gene lost 7 bases, with 11 bases spanning the gap. CDR1 is SGHTA, CDR2 FQGTGA, per germline.

This clone was seen only once. V gene TRBV6-6 combines with J gene TRBJ2-1; TRBD2 agrees at 8 bases. Germline values: CDR1 MNHNY, CDR2 SVGAGI (reference sequence). Trimming cost V 6 bases and J 4 bases; bases outside gene matches: 8. CDR3 length: 15 residues. The CDR3 DNA follows: TGTGCCAGCAGACCCACTAGCGGAAAGTACAATGAGCAGTTCTTC. Translation: CASRPTSGKYNEQFF.

J is TRBJ2-7 and V is TRBV11-1, with D possibly matching TRBD2 (7 bases). The CDR3 is made up of 16 amino acids. Germline-derived CDR1 and CDR2 are SGHAT and FQDESV (reference sequence). With 4 bases removed from V and 2 bases from J, the gap between germline ends came to 18 bases. The CDR3, as DNA: TGTGCCAGCAGCTCCGCCTTGGGGGGGGGCCCCTACGAGCAGTACTTC. This codes for CASSSALGGGPYEQYF.

This chain joins TRBV4-3 and TRBJ1-4; 8 bases agree with TRBD1. Germline CDR1 and CDR2: LGHNA and YSLEER. The V gene end was trimmed by 4 bases and the J gene end by 5 bases; junction bases not matched to a gene: 6. The CDR3 totals 15 residues. Here the CDR3 reads CASSPGQGGNEKLFF. DNA of the CDR3: TGCGCCAGCAGCCCAGGACAGGGCGGGAATGAAAAACTGTTTTTT.

The gene calls are TRBV7-9 and TRBJ2-5, with unresolved D. The J call may be incorrect, as the DNA end agrees better with TRBJ2-7. This CDR3 is built from 14 residues. Germline-derived CDR1 and CDR2 are SEHNR and FQNEAQ (reference sequence). Written as DNA, the CDR3 is TGTGCCAGCAGCTTAGCGGCGGCTTCCTACGAGCAGTACTTC. Its protein is CASSLAAASYEQYF.

The gene calls are TRBV27 and TRBJ2-7, with D unclear. Between the trimmed V and J ends, which lost 4 bases and 4 bases, there was a span of 11 bases. CDR1 and CDR2 (germline): MNHEY, SMNVEV (reference sequence). CDR3 size: 13 residues. CDR3 sequence (DNA): TGTGCCAGCAGTTCTCGACTTTTTTACGAGCAGTACTTC. Amino acid sequence: CASSSRLFYEQYF.

Regarding this clone: Other DNA sequences in this sample translate to the same CDR3. The V gene is TRBV14, the J gene TRBJ2-6; the D gene is possibly TRBD1 (6 bases). V was pared by 3 bases and J by 1 base, with 10 bases between. Germline loops: CDR1 SGHDN, CDR2 FVKESK. This CDR3 is 16 amino acids long. CDR3 nucleotide sequence: TGTGCCAGCAGCCACAGGGGTGCGTCTGGGGCCAACGTCCTGACTTTC. Translation: CASSHRGASGANVLTF.

This clone has a single count. The chain has TRBV30 and TRBJ2-7; 8 bases fit TRBD1. V gave up 6 bases and J gave up 3 bases; unmatched junction bases: 7. Germline-derived CDR1 and CDR2 are GTSNPN and SVGIG (reference sequence). The CDR3 length is 13 residues. CDR3 amino acids: CACTRGRNYEQYF. CDR3 bases: TGTGCCTGCACCAGGGGGCGGAACTACGAGCAGTACTTC.

The V call is TRBV6-5, the J call TRBJ1-1; D gene ambiguous. Trimming pared 6 bases from V and 0 bases from J, leaving 11 bases between. Germline loops: CDR1 MNHEY, CDR2 SVGAGI. This CDR3 has 14 residues. The DNA for the CDR3 is TGTGCCAGCAGGTGGCGGAGCCTGAACACTGAAGCTTTCTTT. It translates to CASRWRSLNTEAFF.

The chain joins TRBV23-1 to TRBJ2-7; D is unclear. TRBV23-1 is identified as an open reading frame with a role that is uncertain. Deletions cut 0 bases from V and 2 bases from J, with 17 bases between. This CDR3 contains 17 residues. CDR3 DNA: TGCGCCAGCAGTCAATCGAGAAGGTTAGCAGTTACCTACGAGCAGTACTTC. Amino acids: CASSQSRRLAVTYEQYF.

The DNA of the CDR3 is TGTGCCAGCAGCCCCCGACAGGGGGAATTTTATGGCTACACCTTC. Its protein product is CASSPRQGEFYGYTF. J is TRBJ1-2 and V is TRBV7-6, with 9 nucleotides matching TRBD1. CDR3 length: 15 amino acids. V shed 5 bases and J 5 bases; nucleotides not matched to a gene: 9. The germline CDR1 and CDR2 sequences are SGHVS and FNYEAQ. The entire variable domain, with the rest obtained from reference TRBV7-6 and TRBJ1-2, is as follows: GAGVSQSPRYKVTKRGQDVALRCDPISGHVSLYWYRQALGQGPEFLTYFNYEAQQDKSGLPNDRFSAERPEGSISTLTIQRTEQRDSAMYRCASSPRQGEFYGYTFGSGTRLTVV.

The rearrangement links TRBV28 to TRBJ1-5; D not certain. Germline V gives CDR1 MDHEN, CDR2 SYDVKM. V was cut by 5 bases and J by 0 bases, with 17 bases left in between. CDR3 size: 17 residues. The chain's CDR3 is CASSNPSGLYSNQPQHF. The CDR3 nucleotides are TGTGCCAGCAGTAACCCCAGCGGGTTATATAGCAATCAGCCCCAGCATTTT.

This chain links TRBV7-9 with TRBJ1-5; D call uncertain. Germline V gene sequence: CDR1 SEHNR, CDR2 FQNEAQ (reference sequence). V shed 0 bases and J shed 4 bases, with 10 bases lying between them. This CDR3 spans 15 amino acids. The CDR3 region has the DNA TGTGCCAGCAGCTTAGCGGCGGCAGAAAATCAGCCCCAGCATTTT. It specifies CASSLAAAENQPQHF.

This clone has just one count. The chain couples TRBV7-2 to TRBJ2-2; TRBD1 matches 9 bases. V was clipped by 1 base and J by 6 bases; unmatched bases: 6. Germline V gene lookup returns CDR1 SGHTA and CDR2 FQGNSA. The CDR3 has 16 residues. The CDR3 nucleotides read TGTGCCAGCAGCTTAGGTGACAGGGGGTGGTCCGGGGAGCTGTTTTTT. Its translation: CASSLGDRGWSGELFF. The whole variable domain, filled in from reference TRBV7-2 and TRBJ2-2, reads GAGVSQSPSNKVTEKGKDVELRCDPISGHTALYWYRQSLGQGLEFLIYFQGNSAPDKSGLPSDRFSAERTGGSVSTLTIQRTQQEDSAVYLCASSLGDRGWSGELFFGEGSRLTVL.

This chain uses TRBV11-2 with TRBJ2-3; TRBD2 matches at 11 bases. This CDR3 contains 18 residues. The V gene end was trimmed by 5 bases and the J gene end by 0 bases; junction bases not matched to a gene: 10. In germline, CDR1 is SGHAT, CDR2 FQNNGV. The CDR3 DNA is TGTGCCAGCAGCCGTGGGACTAGCGGAATGACTAGCACAGATACGCAGTATTTT. It is translated as CASSRGTSGMTSTDTQYF.